This T cell receptor (beta chain) came from a study of technical replicates of blood from a few donors. Some clones are missing from TCRdb's copy, which holds only in-frame ones; the method was immunoSEQ multiplex PCR. The data show around 77,000 clones, 80% to 95% seen once. Sequencing was carried out using T cells isolated from PBMCs. The source is a human donor in good health.

CDR3 in DNA: TGCGCCAGCAGCCAAGTAGCGGGACAGTTCTACGAGCAGTACTTC. This sequence encodes CASSQVAGQFYEQYF. The rearrangement uses TRBV4-1 and TRBJ2-7; weak D call: TRBD2 (8 bases). The V end was cut by 1 base, the J end by 3 bases, with 13 bases between. CDR1 and CDR2 from the germline V gene are MGHRA and YSYEKL. The CDR3 covers 15 residues.